One and the same sample provided the 17 T cell receptor beta chains below, sequenced in a study of shared clonotypes between healthy human individuals. Using immunoSEQ multiplex PCR, the repertoire was profiled, and TCRdb retains in-frame clones only, with some absent. Of about 1 million clones listed, roughly 70% are singletons. Sequencing was done on a sample of memory CD4+ T cells sorted from blood. Described subset: CD45RA-negative fraction. These receptors all stem from a man younger than 30 in good health.

This clone came up once. The rearrangement joins TRBV30 to TRBJ2-5; 12 bases line up with TRBD2. CDR1 is GTSNPN and CDR2 is SVGIG in the germline V gene (reference sequence). J was trimmed by 4 bases and V by 5 bases; bases with no gene match: 2. The CDR3 extends over 13 amino acids. The CDR3 spells CAWGTSGSETQYF. The CDR3 coding sequence is TGTGCCTGGGGGACTAGCGGGTCAGAGACCCAGTACTTC. The full variable domain, rest sourced from reference TRBV30 and TRBJ2-5, is SQTIHQWPATLVQPVGSPLSLECTVEGTSNPNLYWYRQAAGRGLQLLFYSVGIGQISSEVPQNLSASRPQDRQFILSSKKLLLSDSGFYLCAWGTSGSETQYFGPGTRLLVL.

The chain recombines TRBV4-1 with TRBJ2-3; D is unclear. Germline CDR1 MGHRA, CDR2 YSYEKL. There are 16 residues in the CDR3. With 0 bases removed from V and 4 bases from J, the gap between germline ends came to 14 bases. Here the CDR3 reads CASSQEIFGRADTQYF. Written as DNA, the CDR3 is TGCGCCAGCAGCCAAGAGATTTTTGGACGGGCAGATACGCAGTATTTT.

The chain links TRBV18 to TRBJ2-7; D gene ambiguous. Germline lookup yields CDR1 KGHSH and CDR2 LQKENI. The CDR3 totals 13 residues. V lost 4 bases to trimming and J lost 5 bases, with 12 bases between them. CDR3 nucleotide sequence: TGTGCCAGCTCACTCCTAGAGTTCGACGAGCAGTACTTC. Translation gives CASSLLEFDEQYF.

To note about this clone: Other DNA variants within this sample encode the same CDR3. CDR3 region: CASSPQGDGYTF. CDR3 bases: TGTGCCAGCAGCCCCCAAGGGGATGGCTACACCTTC. V is TRBV7-9 and J is TRBJ1-2, with D maybe TRBD1 (5 bases). Trimming removed 5 bases from V and 6 bases from J, with 10 bases in between. The CDR3 is 12 amino acids. The V gene's germline CDR1 is SEHNR and CDR2 FQNEAQ (reference sequence).

The rearrangement links TRBV4-2 to TRBJ1-5, with a weak D call TRBD1 (5 bases). The CDR3 has 16 residues. Trimming took off 5 bases at V and 6 bases at J, with 20 bases between the two ends. The germline V gene has CDR1 LGHNA and CDR2 YNFKEQ. CDR3 sequence: CASSGERGQGGQPQHF. CDR3 in DNA: TGTGCCAGCAGCGGAGAGAGGGGCCAAGGAGGTCAGCCCCAGCATTTT.

For the CDR3, the DNA is TGTGCCAGCAGCGTTACCGGGACTAGCAATGAGCAGTTCTTC. Residues: CASSVTGTSNEQFF. The V gene is TRBV7-2, the J gene TRBJ2-1; 8 nucleotides match TRBD2. V was pared by 5 bases and J by 6 bases, with 6 bases of the junction left unmatched. CDR1 and CDR2 from the germline V gene are SGHTA and FQGNSA. CDR3 size: 14 residues.

Concerning this clone itself: A much more abundant neighbour one base away suggests this may be a read error. The chain recombines TRBV5-4 with TRBJ2-7, with TRBD1 matching over 8 bases. Per the germline V gene, CDR1 is SGHNT and CDR2 is YYREEE (reference sequence). This CDR3 region has 14 residues. Here the CDR3 reads CASSRDRSSYEQCF. CDR3 nucleotide sequence: TGTGCCAGCAGCAGGGACAGGTCCTCCTACGAGCAGTGCTTC.

This clone was seen just once. The CDR3 nucleotides read TGCGCCAGCAGCTTGGAGGGCAGGGCCAATGAGCAGTTCTTC. It encodes CASSLEGRANEQFF. The rearrangement uses TRBV5-1 and TRBJ2-1; D might be TRBD1 (5 bases). The CDR3 contains 14 residues. Germline V lookup: CDR1 SGHRS, CDR2 YFSETQ. V shed 0 bases and J shed 6 bases, with 10 bases lying between them.

This clone was picked up a small number of times. The chain employs TRBV14 and TRBJ1-6; a possible D gene is TRBD1 (5 bases). Germline V gene data show CDR1 as SGHDN and CDR2 as FVKESK. Trimming removed 5 bases at V and 10 bases at J, with 12 bases between. The CDR3 consists of 13 residues. The DNA for the CDR3 is TGTGCCAGCAGCGTAGGGGTAAGCTCACCCCTCCACTTT. As protein: CASSVGVSSPLHF. The full variable domain, rest sourced from reference TRBV14 and TRBJ1-6, is EAGVTQFPSHSVIEKGQTVTLRCDPISGHDNLYWYRRVMGKEIKFLLHFVKESKQDESGMPNNRFLAERTGGTYSTLKVQPAELEDSGVYFCASSVGVSSPLHFGNGTRLTVT.

This chain links TRBV7-9 with TRBJ2-5; maybe TRBD1 (5 bases). The germline CDR1 and CDR2 sequences are SEHNR and FQNEAQ (reference sequence). This CDR3 is 14 amino acids long. Trimming took off 1 base at V and 5 bases at J, with 11 bases between the two ends. This CDR3 is CASSLVKGSETQYF. The DNA of the CDR3 is TGTGCCAGCAGCTTAGTCAAGGGGTCCGAGACCCAGTACTTC.

This chain joins TRBV11-3 and TRBJ2-1; 14 nucleotides line up with TRBD2. The CDR3 consists of 19 residues. V shed 2 bases, J shed 3 bases, and the junction held 9 bases outside the gene matches. CDR1 SGHNT and CDR2 YENEEA come from the germline V gene. The CDR3 protein is CASSLTGTSGRPVYNEQFF. For the CDR3, the DNA is TGTGCCAGCAGCTTAACCGGGACTAGCGGGAGACCCGTCTACAATGAGCAGTTCTTC.

This clone occurred a few times. Because it lacks the conserved phenylalanine or tryptophan at the end, this CDR3 is likely a read error. The limits of the CDR3 on the DNA are not certain, so only TCRdb's listed CDR3 is given. The rearrangement uses TRBV21-1 and TRBJ1-2; the D segment call TRBD1 is taken from the table without a DNA check. TRBV21-1 is a known pseudogene. The CDR3 numbers 10 amino acids, ends counted. The CDR3 protein is CASTEGAGQD.

The chain employs TRBV7-2 and TRBJ1-2; D is undetermined. The CDR3 is made up of 13 amino acids. Per the germline V gene, CDR1 is SGHTA and CDR2 is FQGNSA. Trimming took 5 bases from V and 8 from J, leaving 15 bases between them. CDR3 sequence (DNA): TGTGCCAGCAGCCAAGGCTCGGGAGGGGGCTACACCTTC. Protein sequence: CASSQGSGGGYTF.

V and J are TRBV19 and TRBJ2-2, with TRBD1 matching 8 bases. V shed 7 bases, J shed 3 bases, and the junction held 10 bases outside the gene matches. Looked up from germline, CDR1 is LNHDA and CDR2 is SQIVND (reference sequence). The length of the CDR3 is 16 residues. In DNA form, the CDR3 reads TGTGCCAGTAAACGACAGGGGAGTTTTGACACCGGGGAGCTGTTTTTT. It translates to CASKRQGSFDTGELFF.

CDR3 nucleotides: TGCGCCAGCAGCTATACAGGGGTCACCGGGGAGCTGTTTTTT. Its protein is CASSYTGVTGELFF. This sequence joins TRBV5-1 and TRBJ2-2; 7 nucleotides line up with TRBD1. V shed 3 bases, J shed 4 bases, and the junction held 3 bases outside the gene matches. CDR1 SGHRS and CDR2 YFSETQ come from the germline V gene. The CDR3 covers 14 residues.

This clone was seen more than once but under ten times. This chain's CDR3 is CASSEFRTNTEAFF. The CDR3 DNA follows: TGCGCCAGCAGTGAATTCCGGACCAACACTGAAGCTTTCTTT. The chain combines TRBV10-1 with TRBJ1-1; D gene ambiguous. Between the trimmed V and J ends, which lost 3 bases and 2 bases, there was a span of 10 bases. CDR1 is WNHNN, CDR2 SYGVQD, per germline (reference sequence). The CDR3 runs to 14 residues.

The chain recombines TRBV10-3 with TRBJ2-3, with D possibly being TRBD2 (5 bases). This CDR3 comprises 17 residues. V was shortened by 4 bases and J by 0 bases, with 17 bases between the two germline ends. Germline values: CDR1 ENHRY, CDR2 SYGVKD. The DNA for the CDR3 is TGTGCCATCAGTGGAGGGTCAGGAGGATCTAGCACAGATACGCAGTATTTT. Its protein is CAISGGSGGSSTDTQYF.